This TCR beta chain was recorded in a study of blood T cell repertoires in COVID-19. Study as a whole: Spain, Italy and the United States supplied samples that represented acute and convalescent COVID-19. In each case, the material was cDNA or gDNA derived from T cells, B-cell-depleted T cells, or PBMCs.

Authors' data handling: Nucleated cell counts were estimated from reference gene primer amplification. The protocol was immunoSEQ multiplex PCR, while the TCRdb copy is restricted to in-frame clones and leaves out a portion. V, J and clone size are taken as reported in that table, and D and trimming were inferred from the DNA itself. The table lists fewer than 90,000 clones, 60% to 85% of them singletons. This CDR3 region has 16 residues. The ends were cut back, 3 bases at V and 2 bases at J, with 17 bases in the middle. Germline loops: CDR1 LNHDA, CDR2 SQIVND (reference sequence). Sequencing used peripheral blood. The receptor's source is a human donor in a cohort sampled during active COVID-19. This rearrangement joins TRBV19 to TRBJ2-7; D remains ambiguous. This chain's CDR3 is CASSIGALSPAYEQYF. CDR3 bases: TGTGCCAGTAGTATCGGAGCCTTGTCCCCAGCCTACGAGCAGTACTTC.